The clone carrying this T cell receptor (beta chain) was recorded a few times. Its antigen is currently unknown. One entry per CDR3 protein, called by TCRdb with MiXCR from the reads. This table has some 320,000 distinct CDR3 sequences, almost 30% appearing once. This entry belongs to a study of T cell repertoires in cytomegalovirus infection. Overall study: CMV epitopes, recently identified HLA-C-restricted and well-studied HLA-B-restricted, were used. Through public TCR beta signatures, both CMV infection and matching HLA type were indicated.

Trimming took 4 bases from V and 0 from J; bases not matched to a gene: 9. Per germline, CDR1 MNHEY and CDR2 SVGAGI. This CDR3 has 19 residues. The chain joins TRBV6-5 to TRBJ2-1; TRBD2 aligns across 13 bases. This sample comprised cultured PBMCs, obtained from culture after CMV antigen stimulation. The clonotype originates from a human donor in good health (CMV status not recorded). Some clones in this sample may be carry-over from other donors' samples. The CDR3 DNA reads TGTGCCAGCAGTTCCGGGACTAGCGGGATGGGGACCTCCTACAATGAGCAGTTCTTC. It is translated as CASSSGTSGMGTSYNEQFF.